The present T cell receptor (beta chain) was sequenced within a study of cytomegalovirus exposure and HLA in healthy donors. Study in general: Early release data held tens of millions of unique TCRs from HLA-typed donors.

Trimming removed 2 bases from V and 3 bases from J, with 7 bases in between. CDR1 is KGHSH and CDR2 is LQKENI in the germline V gene. This CDR3 spans 14 amino acids. The study's findings and limits: Fewer N-insertions than the roughly 650-donor mean were reportedly shown by an Asian-associated ancestry cluster in a later analysis. There was a cluster of highly shared sequence variants that was likely a sequencing artifact.

This PCR relied on a set of 60 Vbeta primers and 13 Jbeta primers. Sequencing was performed with immunoSEQ multiplex PCR; in TCRdb, only in-frame clones are kept and a portion is missing. The table lists roughly 110,000 clones, roughly four fifths of them singletons, with 1.6% in the top ten. This clone was seen only a few times. What it recognizes is unknown. The sample carries other DNA sequences with the same CDR3. The chain uses TRBV18 and TRBJ2-2; D perhaps matches TRBD2 (6 bases). The sample taken for sequencing was PBMCs. This receptor was identified in a man aged 50 to 60 in good health and CMV-seronegative. The CDR3, as DNA: TGTGCCAGCTCACCAGGCGGGGACACCGGGGAGCTGTTTTTT. Translating it yields CASSPGGDTGELFF.